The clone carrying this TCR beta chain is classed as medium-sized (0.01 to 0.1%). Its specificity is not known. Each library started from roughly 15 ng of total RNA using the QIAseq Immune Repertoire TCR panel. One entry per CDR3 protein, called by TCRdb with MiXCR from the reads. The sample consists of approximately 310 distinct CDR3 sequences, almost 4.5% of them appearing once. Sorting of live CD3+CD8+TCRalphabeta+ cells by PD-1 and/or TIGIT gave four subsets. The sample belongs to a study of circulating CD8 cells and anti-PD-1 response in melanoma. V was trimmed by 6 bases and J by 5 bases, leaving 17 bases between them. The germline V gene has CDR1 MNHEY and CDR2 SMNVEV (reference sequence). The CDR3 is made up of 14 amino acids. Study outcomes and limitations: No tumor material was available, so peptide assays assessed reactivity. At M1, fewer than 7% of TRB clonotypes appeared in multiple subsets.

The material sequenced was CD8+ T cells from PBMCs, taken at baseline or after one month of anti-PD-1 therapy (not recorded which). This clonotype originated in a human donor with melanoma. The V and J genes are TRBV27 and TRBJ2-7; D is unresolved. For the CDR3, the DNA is TGTGCCAGCAGCCCCCTCGGTCGCCCTGACGAGCAGTACTTC. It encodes CASSPLGRPDEQYF.